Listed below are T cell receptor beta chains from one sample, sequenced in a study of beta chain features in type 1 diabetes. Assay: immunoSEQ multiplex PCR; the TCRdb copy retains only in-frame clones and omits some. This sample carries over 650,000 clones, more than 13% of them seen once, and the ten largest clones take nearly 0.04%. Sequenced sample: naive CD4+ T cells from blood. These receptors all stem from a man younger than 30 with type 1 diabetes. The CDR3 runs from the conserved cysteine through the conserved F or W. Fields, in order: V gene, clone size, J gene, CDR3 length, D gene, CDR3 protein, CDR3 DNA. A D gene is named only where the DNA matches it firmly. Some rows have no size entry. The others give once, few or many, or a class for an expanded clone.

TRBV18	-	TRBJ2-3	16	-	CASSPIIGQSTDTQYF	TGTGCCAGCTCACCAATTATAGGACAGTCCACAGATACGCAGTATTTT
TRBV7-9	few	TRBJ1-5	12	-	CASSLENQPQHF	TGTGCCAGCAGCTTAGAGAATCAGCCCCAGCATTTT
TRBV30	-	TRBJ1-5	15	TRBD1	CAWGPGTELNQPQHF	TGTGCCTGGGGCCCAGGGACAGAATTAAATCAGCCCCAGCATTTT
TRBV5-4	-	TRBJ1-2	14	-	CASSSKNQEYGYTF	TGTGCCAGCAGCTCCAAAAACCAGGAGTATGGCTACACCTTC
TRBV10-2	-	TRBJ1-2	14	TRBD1	CASREQGAPHGYTF	TGCGCCAGCAGGGAACAGGGGGCTCCCCATGGCTACACCTTC
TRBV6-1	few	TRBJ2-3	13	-	CASSERDRDTQYF	TGTGCCAGCAGTGAACGAGACAGAGATACGCAGTATTTT
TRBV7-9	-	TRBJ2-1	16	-	CASSVTGIGHYNEQFF	TGTGCCAGCAGCGTCACAGGGATTGGGCACTACAATGAGCAGTTCTTC
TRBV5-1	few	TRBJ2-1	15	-	CASSPAVASLYEQFF	TGCGCCAGCAGCCCGGCCGTAGCTAGCCTTTATGAGCAGTTCTTC
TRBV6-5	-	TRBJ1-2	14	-	CASRSRGPNYGYTF	TGTGCCAGCAGATCCAGGGGCCCCAACTATGGCTACACCTTC
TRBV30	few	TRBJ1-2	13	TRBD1	CAWSVLTGVGYTF	TGTGCCTGGAGTGTCTTAACAGGGGTCGGCTACACCTTC
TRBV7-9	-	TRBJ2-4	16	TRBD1	CASSGRDRGFGNIQYF	TGTGCCAGCAGCGGCCGGGACAGGGGTTTCGGAAACATTCAGTACTTC
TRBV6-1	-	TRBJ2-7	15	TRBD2	CASTFSSGTAYEQYF	TGTGCCAGCACCTTCTCTAGCGGGACTGCCTACGAGCAGTACTTC
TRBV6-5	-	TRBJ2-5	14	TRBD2	CASSPLAGVETQYF	TGTGCCAGCAGCCCACTAGCGGGAGTAGAGACCCAGTACTTC
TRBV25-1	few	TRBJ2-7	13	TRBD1	CASSRTGRSEQYF	TGTGCCAGCAGCCGGACAGGGCGGTCCGAGCAGTACTTC
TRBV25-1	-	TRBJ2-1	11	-	CASSGYNEQFF	TGTGCCAGCAGTGGCTACAATGAGCAGTTCTTC
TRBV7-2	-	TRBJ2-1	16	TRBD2	CASSLGLAGGPGEQFF	TGTGCCAGCAGCCTGGGACTAGCGGGGGGGCCCGGTGAGCAGTTCTTC
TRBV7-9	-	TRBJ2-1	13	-	CASSWGDYNEQFF	TGTGCCAGCAGCTGGGGAGATTACAATGAGCAGTTCTTC
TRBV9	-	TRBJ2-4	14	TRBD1	CASSEGQGVNIQYF	TGTGCCAGCAGCGAAGGACAGGGGGTAAACATTCAGTACTTC
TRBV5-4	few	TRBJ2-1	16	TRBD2	CASSLVAGSRGNEQFF	TGTGCCAGCAGCTTGGTAGCGGGCTCCCGAGGTAATGAGCAGTTCTTC
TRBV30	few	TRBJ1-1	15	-	CAWSTWAGLGTEAFF	TGTGCCTGGAGTACTTGGGCAGGGTTGGGCACTGAAGCTTTCTTT
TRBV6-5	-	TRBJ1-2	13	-	CASSYSGGYGYTF	TGTGCCAGCAGTTACTCAGGGGGGTATGGCTACACCTTC
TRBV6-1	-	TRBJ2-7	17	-	CASSEVLAGISSYEQYF	TGTGCCAGCAGTGAAGTGTTGGCGGGAATAAGCTCCTACGAGCAGTACTTC
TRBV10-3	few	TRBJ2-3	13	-	CAITERSTDTQYF	TGTGCCATCACGGAGCGGTCCACAGATACGCAGTATTTT
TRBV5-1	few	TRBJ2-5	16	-	CASSLAGALIQETQYF	TGCGCCAGCAGCTTGGCCGGGGCCCTAATACAAGAGACCCAGTACTTC
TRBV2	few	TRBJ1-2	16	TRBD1	CASRAGTATGGYGYTF	TGTGCCAGCAGGGCAGGCACGGCTACAGGGGGCTATGGCTACACCTTC
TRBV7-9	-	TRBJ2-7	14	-	CASSSTPRSYEQYF	TGTGCCAGCAGCTCCACCCCGCGCTCCTACGAGCAGTACTTC
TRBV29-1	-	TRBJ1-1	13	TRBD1	CSGQGLMNTEAFF	TGCAGCGGACAGGGCTTGATGAACACTGAAGCTTTCTTT
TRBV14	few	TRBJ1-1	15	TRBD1	CASSLRTGGNTEAFF	TGTGCCAGCAGCCTTAGGACAGGGGGAAACACTGAAGCTTTCTTT
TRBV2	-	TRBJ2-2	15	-	CASSESRSTRGELFF	TGTGCCAGCAGTGAATCCAGGTCCACTCGCGGGGAGCTGTTTTTT
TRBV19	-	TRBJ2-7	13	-	CASARGLNYEQYF	TGTGCCAGTGCTCGGGGATTAAACTACGAGCAGTACTTC
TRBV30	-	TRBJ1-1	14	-	CALTNFQGITEAFF	TGTGCCCTAACCAACTTCCAGGGGATCACTGAAGCTTTCTTT
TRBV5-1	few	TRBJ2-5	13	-	CASSLLSKETQYF	TGCGCCAGCAGCTTGCTTTCCAAGGAGACCCAGTACTTC
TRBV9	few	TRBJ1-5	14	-	CASSVDGQRQPQHF	TGTGCCAGCAGCGTAGACGGACAGCGTCAGCCCCAGCATTTT
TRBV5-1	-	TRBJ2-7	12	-	CASSSQGYEQYF	TGCGCCAGCAGTTCACAGGGATACGAGCAGTACTTC
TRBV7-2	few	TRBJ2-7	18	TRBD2	CASSLEVWGSGAIYEQYF	TGTGCCAGCAGCTTAGAAGTTTGGGGCAGCGGGGCAATTTACGAGCAGTACTTC
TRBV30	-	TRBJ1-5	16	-	CAWSVWRGVRGKPQHF	TGTGCCTGGAGTGTATGGCGGGGGGTCAGGGGCAAGCCCCAGCATTTT
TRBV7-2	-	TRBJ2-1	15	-	CASSLVPAGSGEQFF	TGTGCCAGCAGCTTAGTTCCCGCGGGATCAGGGGAGCAGTTCTTC
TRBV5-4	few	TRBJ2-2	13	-	CASSWGTTGELFF	TGTGCCAGCAGCTGGGGGACAACCGGGGAGCTGTTTTTT
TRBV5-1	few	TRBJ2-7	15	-	CASSLALTPQYEQYF	TGCGCCAGCAGCTTGGCCTTGACTCCACAGTACGAGCAGTACTTC
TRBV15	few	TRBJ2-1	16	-	CATSRSLADSYNEQFF	TGTGCCACCAGCAGAAGTTTAGCGGATTCCTACAATGAGCAGTTCTTC
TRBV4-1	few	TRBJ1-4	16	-	CASSQQVLQGFEKLFF	TGCGCCAGCAGCCAACAAGTCCTCCAGGGATTTGAAAAACTGTTTTTT
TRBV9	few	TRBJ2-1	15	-	CASSVEPRYAYEQFF	TGTGCCAGCAGCGTAGAACCCCGATACGCGTATGAGCAGTTCTTC
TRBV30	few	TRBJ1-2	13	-	CAWSAGTNYGYTF	TGTGCCTGGAGTGCCGGGACTAACTATGGCTACACCTTC
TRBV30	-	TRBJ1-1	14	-	CAWSITTLNTEAFF	TGTGCCTGGAGTATCACAACTTTGAACACTGAAGCTTTCTTT
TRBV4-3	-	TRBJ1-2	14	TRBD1	CASSRRTDRGDYTF	TGCGCCAGCAGCCGGAGGACGGACAGGGGAGACTACACCTTC